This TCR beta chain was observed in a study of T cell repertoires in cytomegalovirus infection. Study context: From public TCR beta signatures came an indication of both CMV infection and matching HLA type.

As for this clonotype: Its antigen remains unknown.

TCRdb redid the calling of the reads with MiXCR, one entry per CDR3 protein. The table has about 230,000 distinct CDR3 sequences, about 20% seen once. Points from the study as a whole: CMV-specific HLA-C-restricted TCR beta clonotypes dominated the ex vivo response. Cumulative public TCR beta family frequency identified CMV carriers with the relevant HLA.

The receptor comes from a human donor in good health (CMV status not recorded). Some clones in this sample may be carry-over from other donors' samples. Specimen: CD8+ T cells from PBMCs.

CDR3 loop: CASSVYGPDTGELFF. CDR3 bases: TGTGCCAGCAGTGTCTATGGGCCCGACACCGGGGAGCTGTTTTTT. The chain joins TRBV2 to TRBJ2-2; D call uncertain. CDR3 length: 15 amino acids. Looked up from germline, CDR1 is SNHLY and CDR2 is FYNNEI. V gave up 4 bases and J gave up 3 bases, with 12 bases separating them.